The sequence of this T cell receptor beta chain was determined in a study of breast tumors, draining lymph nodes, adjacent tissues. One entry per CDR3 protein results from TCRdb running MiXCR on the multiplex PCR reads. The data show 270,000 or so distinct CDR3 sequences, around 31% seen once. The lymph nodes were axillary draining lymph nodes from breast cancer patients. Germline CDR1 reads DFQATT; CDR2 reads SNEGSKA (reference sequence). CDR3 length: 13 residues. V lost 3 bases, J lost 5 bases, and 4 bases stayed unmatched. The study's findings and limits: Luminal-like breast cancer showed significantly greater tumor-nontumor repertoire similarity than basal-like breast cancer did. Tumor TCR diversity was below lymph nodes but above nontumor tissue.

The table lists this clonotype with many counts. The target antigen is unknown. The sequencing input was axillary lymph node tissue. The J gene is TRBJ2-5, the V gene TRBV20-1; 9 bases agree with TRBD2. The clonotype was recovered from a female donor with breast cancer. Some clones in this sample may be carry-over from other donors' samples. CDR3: CSARVAGEETQYF. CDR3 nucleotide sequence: TGCAGTGCTAGGGTAGCGGGAGAGGAGACCCAGTACTTC.